This T cell receptor (beta chain) was sequenced in a study of blood T cell repertoires in COVID-19. Study-wide background: Acute and convalescent COVID-19 samples came from the United States, Italy and Spain.

In the authors' methods: It was from reference gene primer amplification that nucleated cell counts were estimated. Assay: immunoSEQ multiplex PCR; the TCRdb copy retains only in-frame clones and omits some. V and J calls and clone size are those listed in that table; D and trimming were worked out from the DNA. The repertoire holds tens of thousands of clones, with about 83% as singletons. The CDR3 loop spans 15 amino acids. Trimming pared 3 bases from V and 2 bases from J, leaving 13 bases between. Germline V gives CDR1 LNHDA, CDR2 SQIVND (reference sequence). The genes are TRBV19 and TRBJ2-5; TRBD1 is a possible D gene (6 bases). Sequencing was done on a sample of peripheral blood. The sequence came from an elderly woman with acute or convalescent COVID-19. CDR3 DNA sequence: TGTGCCAGTAGTATCATTTCCGGGACACAAGAGACCCAGTACTTC. Its translation is CASSIISGTQETQYF. Filled out from reference TRBV19 and TRBJ2-5, the complete variable domain reads DGGITQSPKYLFRKEGQNVTLSCEQNLNHDAMYWYRQDPGQGLRLIYYSQIVNDFQKGDIAEGYSVSREKKESFPLTVTSAQKNPTAFYLCASSIISGTQETQYFGPGTRLLVL.